This TCR beta chain was found in a study of cytomegalovirus exposure and HLA in healthy donors. CDR1 is SGHNT and CDR2 is YYREEE in the germline V gene (reference sequence). V gave up 0 bases and J gave up 5 bases, with 12 bases separating them. The CDR3 is 15 residues long. 13 Jbeta primers and 60 Vbeta primers were used for the PCR. Clones were read by immunoSEQ multiplex PCR, and TCRdb kept only the in-frame ones, dropping some. The sample yields under 200,000 clones, almost 80% seen once. The sample was PBMCs. This TCR derives from a man over 45 in good health and CMV-seropositive. The chain has TRBV5-4 and TRBJ2-1, with D perhaps TRBD1 (6 bases). The CDR3 bases are TGTGCCAGCAGCTTGGAGCCAGGGGTTCACAATGAGCAGTTCTTC. Encoded protein: CASSLEPGVHNEQFF. The variable domain in full, completed from reference TRBV5-4 and TRBJ2-1, reads ETGVTQSPTHLIKTRGQQVTLRCSSQSGHNTVSWYQQALGQGPQFIFQYYREEENGRGNFPPRFSGLQFPNYSSELNVNALELDDSALYLCASSLEPGVHNEQFFGPGTRLTVL.